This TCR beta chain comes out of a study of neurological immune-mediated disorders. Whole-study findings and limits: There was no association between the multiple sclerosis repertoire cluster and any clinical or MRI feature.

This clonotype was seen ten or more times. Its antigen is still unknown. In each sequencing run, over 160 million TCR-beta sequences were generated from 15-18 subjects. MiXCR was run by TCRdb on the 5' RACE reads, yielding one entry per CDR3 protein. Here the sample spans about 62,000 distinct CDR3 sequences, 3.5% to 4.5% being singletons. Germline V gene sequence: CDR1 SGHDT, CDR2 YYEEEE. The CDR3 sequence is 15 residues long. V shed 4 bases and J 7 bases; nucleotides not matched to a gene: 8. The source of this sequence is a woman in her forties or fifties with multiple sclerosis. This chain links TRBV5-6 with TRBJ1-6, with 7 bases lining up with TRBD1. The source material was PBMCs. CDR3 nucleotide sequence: TGTGCCAGCAGCATCCGGGACAGTCGGAATTCACCCCTCCACTTT. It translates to CASSIRDSRNSPLHF. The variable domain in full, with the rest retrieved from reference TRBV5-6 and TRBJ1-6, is DAGVTQSPTHLIKTRGQQVTLRCSPKSGHDTVSWYQQALGQGPQFIFQYYEEEERQRGNFPDRFSGHQFPNYSSELNVNALLLGDSALYLCASSIRDSRNSPLHFGNGTRLTVT.